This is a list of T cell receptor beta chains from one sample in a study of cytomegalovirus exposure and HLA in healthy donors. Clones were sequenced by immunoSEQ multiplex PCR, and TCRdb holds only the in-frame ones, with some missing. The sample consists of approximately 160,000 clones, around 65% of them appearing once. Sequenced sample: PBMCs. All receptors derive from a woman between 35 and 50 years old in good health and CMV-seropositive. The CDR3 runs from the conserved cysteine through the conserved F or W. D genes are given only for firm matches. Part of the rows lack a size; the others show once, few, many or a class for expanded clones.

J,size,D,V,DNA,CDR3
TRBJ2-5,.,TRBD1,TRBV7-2,TGTGCCAGCAGCCAACGTTGGACAGGGGGCGGAGAGACCCAGTACTTC,CASSQRWTGGGETQYF
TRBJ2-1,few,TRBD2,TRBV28,TGTGCCAGCAGTTTGACTAGCCCCTACAATGAGCAGTTCTTC,CASSLTSPYNEQFF
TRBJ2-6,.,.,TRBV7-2,TGTGCCAGCAGCTTAATTCGCTCTGGGGCCAACGTCCTGACTTTC,CASSLIRSGANVLTF
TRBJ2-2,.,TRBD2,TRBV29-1,TGCAGCGTGAAAGGTAGCGGGGGGGCCGTTAACACCGGGGAGCTGTTTTTT,CSVKGSGGAVNTGELFF
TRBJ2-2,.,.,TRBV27,TGTGCCAGCAGGCGACAGACCACCGGGGAGCTGTTTTTT,CASRRQTTGELFF
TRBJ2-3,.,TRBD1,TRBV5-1,TGCGCCAGCAGCGCCCACGGACAGGGGGTATCAGATACGCAGTATTTT,CASSAHGQGVSDTQYF
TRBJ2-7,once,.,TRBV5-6,TGTGCCAGCAGCTCTGATTGGCGGGGCTACGAGCAGTACTTC,CASSSDWRGYEQYF
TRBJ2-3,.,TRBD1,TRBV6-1,TGTGCCAGCAGAAACCGACAGGGAACAGATACGCAGTATTTT,CASRNRQGTDTQYF
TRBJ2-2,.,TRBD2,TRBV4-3,TGCGCCAGCAGCCAAGATAGCGGGGTCGTCACCGGGGAGCTGTTTTTT,CASSQDSGVVTGELFF
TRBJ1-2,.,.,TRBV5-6,TGTGCCAGCAGCTCCCTTTGGACCAAACAGGGATCTTATGGCTACCCCTTC,CASSSLWTKQGSYGYPF
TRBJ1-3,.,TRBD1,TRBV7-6,TGTGCCAGCAGCCCCCAGACAGGGGGCACGGACACCATATATTTT,CASSPQTGGTDTIYF
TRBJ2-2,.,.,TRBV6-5,TGTGCCAGCAGTTACATGAACAGGCAGAACACCGGGGAGCTGTTTTTT,CASSYMNRQNTGELFF
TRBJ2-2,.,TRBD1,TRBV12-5,TGTGCTAGTGGCTACCAAACAGGGGGTAACACCGGGGAGCTGTTTTTT,CASGYQTGGNTGELFF
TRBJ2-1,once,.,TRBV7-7,TGTGCTAGCAGCTTAGATTGGCATAGCGGTTCAAATGAGCAGTTCTTC,CASSLDWHSGSNEQFF
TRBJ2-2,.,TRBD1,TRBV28,TGTGCCAGCACCCCAACGGGGACAGGCACCACCGGGGAGCTGTTTTTT,CASTPTGTGTTGELFF
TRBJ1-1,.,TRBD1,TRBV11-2,TGTGCCAGCGGACTAACAGGGGGCGACGCTTTCTTT,CASGLTGGDAFF
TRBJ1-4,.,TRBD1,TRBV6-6,TGTGCCAGCAGTCCTCCGGGACAGAATAATGAAAAACTGTTTTTT,CASSPPGQNNEKLFF
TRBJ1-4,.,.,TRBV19,TGTGCCAGTAGTATGGAGGAAAAACTGTTTTTT,CASSMEEKLFF
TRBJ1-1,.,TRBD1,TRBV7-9,TGTGCCAGCAGCGGGGACAGGCGGAACACTGAAGCTTTCTTT,CASSGDRRNTEAFF
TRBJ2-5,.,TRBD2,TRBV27,TGTGCCAGCAGCCGGAGGGAGGGGGAGACCCAGTACTTC,CASSRREGETQYF
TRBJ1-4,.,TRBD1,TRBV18,TGTGCCAGCTCACGAGACAGGGCGACTAATGAAAAACTGTTTTTT,CASSRDRATNEKLFF
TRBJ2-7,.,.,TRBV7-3,TGTGCCAGCAGCTTACTCTACTACGAGCAGTACTTC,CASSLLYYEQYF
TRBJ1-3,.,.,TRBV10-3,TGTGCCATCAGTGAGGCGCCCCGCTCTGGAAACACCATATATTTT,CAISEAPRSGNTIYF